The rows below give T cell receptor beta chains drawn from one sample of a study of cytomegalovirus exposure and HLA in healthy donors. Only in-frame clones appear in the TCRdb table, and some are missing; sequencing was by immunoSEQ multiplex PCR. The sample lists fewer than 100,000 clones, roughly 76% occurring once. What was sequenced was PBMCs. These receptors came from a man aged 40-49 years in good health and CMV-seronegative. Each CDR3 is given with its conserved first and last residue. The D gene is left open where the match is weak. Only some rows state a clone size, as once, few, many or a class for expanded clones.

clone_size j_call d_call v_call cdr3_nt cdr3_aa
. TRBJ2-7 . TRBV4-2 TGTGCCAGCAGCCACCGACTACCCGAAACCTACGAGCAGTACTTC CASSHRLPETYEQYF
. TRBJ1-5 . TRBV18 TGTGCCAGCTCACCCCCCGTAGCGAAGACTAGCAATCAGCCCCAGCATTTT CASSPPVAKTSNQPQHF
. TRBJ2-5 . TRBV19 TGTGCCACCTCAGGAGGTCGCGGGGGCTTGACAGAGACCCAGTACTTC CATSGGRGGLTETQYF
. TRBJ2-7 TRBD1 TRBV7-6 TGTGCCAGCAGCTTCGGGACAGGGGGCGCTCCCGGCTCCTACGAGCAGTACTTC CASSFGTGGAPGSYEQYF
few TRBJ1-1 TRBD1 TRBV29-1 TGCAGCGGGAGGACAGGGGGCCAAAAGCCGAACACTGAAGCTTTCTTT CSGRTGGQKPNTEAFF
. TRBJ2-5 . TRBV10-3 TGTGCCCACCAATCCCGGTTACAAGAGACCCAGTACTTC CAHQSRLQETQYF
. TRBJ2-1 TRBD2 TRBV25-1 TGTGCCAGCAGTAAGTCTAGCGGACGTGAGCAGTTCTTC CASSKSSGREQFF
. TRBJ1-2 . TRBV6-6 TGTGCCAGCAGGGCGTCGGGAGGCTACACCTTC CASRASGGYTF
. TRBJ1-6 . TRBV5-4 TGTGCCAGCAGCCCTACGATCACGACAGACTATAATTCACCCCTCCACTTT CASSPTITTDYNSPLHF
. TRBJ2-7 . TRBV5-1 TGCGCCAGCAGCTTGACCCCCCTAGCGAGCTCCTACGAGCAGTACTTC CASSLTPLASSYEQYF
. TRBJ1-3 . TRBV28 TGTGCCAGCAAGGGGGGGACCGCTGGAAACACCATATATTTT CASKGGTAGNTIYF
. TRBJ1-2 TRBD1 TRBV5-5 TGTGCCAGCAGCATCGAGGCCGGGACAGGGCTGTTGAACTATGGCTACACCTTC CASSIEAGTGLLNYGYTF
once TRBJ2-7 TRBD2 TRBV30 TGTGCCTGGACCGGGACTAGCGGGACCAGGTCCTACGAGCAGTACTTC CAWTGTSGTRSYEQYF
. TRBJ1-1 . TRBV7-6 TGTGCCAGCAGCCAATATGACATACCCGACACTGAAGCTTTCTTT CASSQYDIPDTEAFF
. TRBJ1-3 TRBD1 TRBV5-1 TGCGCCAGCAGCACTCGTACCGGGACAGCTGGAAACACCATATATTTT CASSTRTGTAGNTIYF
. TRBJ2-2 . TRBV5-1 TGCGCCAGCAGCTTACAGGGCGAGGAGCTGTTTTTT CASSLQGEELFF
. TRBJ2-5 . TRBV28 TGTGCCAGCAGTGTACAAGAGACCCAGTACTTC CASSVQETQYF
. TRBJ1-6 TRBD1 TRBV5-1 TGCGCCAGCAGCCTGGGACAGGGGAGAACCCTCCACTTT CASSLGQGRTLHF
. TRBJ1-5 . TRBV5-5 TGTGCCAGCAGCCCCATCTCAGGGCCCAACAATCAGCCCCAGCATTTT CASSPISGPNNQPQHF
. TRBJ2-1 TRBD2 TRBV7-8 TGTGCCAGCAGCTTAGCTTTGGGACTAGCGGGTGAGTGGGAGTTCTTC CASSLALGLAGEWEFF
. TRBJ1-5 . TRBV28 TGTGCCAGCAGTTCACAGGTTGGGGCCCAGCCCCAGCATTTT CASSSQVGAQPQHF
. TRBJ2-3 . TRBV27 TGTGCCAGCAGTCCCCGACTGGCAGATACGCAGTATTTT CASSPRLADTQYF
. TRBJ1-4 . TRBV18 TGTGCCAGCTCACTGTCTAAAGCGGATGAAAAACTGTTTTTT CASSLSKADEKLFF
. TRBJ1-2 TRBD1 TRBV2 TGTGCCAGCACCCCGGGACAGGGATTTGGCTACACCTTC CASTPGQGFGYTF
. TRBJ2-7 TRBD2 TRBV7-2 TGTGCCAGCCGCGGGAGGGACGGTTACGAGCAGTACTTC CASRGRDGYEQYF
. TRBJ1-5 . TRBV21-1 . CASSVGTGSNQPQHF
. TRBJ2-1 . TRBV7-2 TGTGCCAGCAGCCCAAAAGGACAGTACAATGAGCAGTTCTTC CASSPKGQYNEQFF
once TRBJ1-5 . TRBV28 TGTGCCAGCAGCGTAGGGTCGGGACAGCCCCAGCATTTT CASSVGSGQPQHF
. TRBJ1-4 TRBD1 TRBV4-3 TGCGCCAGCAGCCAAGGTTTGGGACAGGAGGAAAAACTGTTTTTT CASSQGLGQEEKLFF
once TRBJ1-2 TRBD1 TRBV28 TGTGCCAGCAGACGACGATACAGGGGGCAAAGCTATGGCTACACCTTC CASRRRYRGQSYGYTF
. TRBJ2-7 TRBD2 TRBV27 TGTGCCAGCCGCATGTTAGGGCGGGGGGGGTACGAGCAGTACTTC CASRMLGRGGYEQYF
. TRBJ2-7 . TRBV6-5 TGTGCCAGCAGTTATAGGGAGTCCTCCTACGAGCAGTACTTC CASSYRESSYEQYF
. TRBJ2-7 . TRBV15 TGTGCCACCAGCAGAGATACGTCAGGGGTCAGGGGAGAGCAGTACTTC CATSRDTSGVRGEQYF
once TRBJ2-3 . TRBV5-1 TGCGCCAGCAGCTATGACAGGCACACAGATACGCAGTATTTT CASSYDRHTDTQYF
. TRBJ1-5 . TRBV6-1 TGTGCCAGCAGTGACCAGTATAGCAATCAGCCCCAGCATTTT CASSDQYSNQPQHF
. TRBJ2-3 . TRBV6-1 TGTGCCAGCAGTGAAACCCCCGGAGGGTTAGGCACAGATACGCAGTATTTT CASSETPGGLGTDTQYF
. TRBJ2-3 TRBD1 TRBV9 TGTGCCAGCAGCGTAGACAGGGGGGGGACAGGGGGTTTTTGGGATACGCAGTATTTT CASSVDRGGTGGFWDTQYF
. TRBJ1-2 . TRBV7-9 TGTGCCACCCTCCCGATAGGGACAACCTATGGCTACACCTTC CATLPIGTTYGYTF
. TRBJ2-3 TRBD2 TRBV7-7 TGTGCCAGCAGCTCACTAGCGGGAGGATCAGATACGCAGTATTTT CASSSLAGGSDTQYF
once TRBJ1-1 . TRBV19 TGTGCCAGTAGTATTTACGGCCCAGGTTGGGAAGCTTTCTTT CASSIYGPGWEAFF
. TRBJ2-2 . TRBV18 TGTGCCAGCTCACCTTCCAGGGGGGACACCGGGGAGCTGTTTTTT CASSPSRGDTGELFF
. TRBJ2-7 TRBD2 TRBV27 TGTGCCAGCAGTTCGACTAGCGGGAGACAGCAAGATGGATACGAGCAGTACTTC CASSSTSGRQQDGYEQYF
. TRBJ1-5 . TRBV15 TGTGCCACCAGCAGGCGGAATAGCAATCAGCCCCAGCATTTT CATSRRNSNQPQHF
. TRBJ1-1 . TRBV14 TGTGCCAGCAGTCATGGTGGGGCGAACACTGAAGCTTTCTTT CASSHGGANTEAFF
. TRBJ2-7 TRBD2 TRBV7-2 TGTGCCAGCACCAGGGACTACCGCTACGAGCAGTACTTC CASTRDYRYEQYF
. TRBJ2-6 . TRBV29-1 TGCAGCGTTCAGATTTCTGGGGCCAACGTCCTGACTTTC CSVQISGANVLTF
few TRBJ1-1 . TRBV6-1 TGTGCCAGCAGAATACAGGGCGAGGGCACTGAAGCTTTCTTT CASRIQGEGTEAFF
. TRBJ2-2 . TRBV5-4 TGTGCCAGCAGCCCTACTAGCTACACCGGGGAGCTGTTTTTT CASSPTSYTGELFF
few TRBJ2-1 . TRBV6-5 TGTGCCAGCAGTCGGGATCACAATGAGCAGTTCTTC CASSRDHNEQFF
once TRBJ2-7 TRBD1 TRBV4-2 TGTGCCAGCAGCCAAGGGGCAGGGGGCTTGGCCGAGCAGTACTTC CASSQGAGGLAEQYF
. TRBJ1-2 . TRBV7-2 TGTGCCAGCAGCTTAGCGGGAGGGGTTGCTGGCTACACCTTC CASSLAGGVAGYTF
. TRBJ1-3 . TRBV28 TGTGCCAGCAGTTTGGGGGGGGCGTCTGGAAACACCATATATTTT CASSLGGASGNTIYF
. TRBJ2-7 TRBD1 TRBV5-4 TGTGCCAGCAGCAGGCCGAGACAGGGAAGTGCCGAGCAGTACTTC CASSRPRQGSAEQYF